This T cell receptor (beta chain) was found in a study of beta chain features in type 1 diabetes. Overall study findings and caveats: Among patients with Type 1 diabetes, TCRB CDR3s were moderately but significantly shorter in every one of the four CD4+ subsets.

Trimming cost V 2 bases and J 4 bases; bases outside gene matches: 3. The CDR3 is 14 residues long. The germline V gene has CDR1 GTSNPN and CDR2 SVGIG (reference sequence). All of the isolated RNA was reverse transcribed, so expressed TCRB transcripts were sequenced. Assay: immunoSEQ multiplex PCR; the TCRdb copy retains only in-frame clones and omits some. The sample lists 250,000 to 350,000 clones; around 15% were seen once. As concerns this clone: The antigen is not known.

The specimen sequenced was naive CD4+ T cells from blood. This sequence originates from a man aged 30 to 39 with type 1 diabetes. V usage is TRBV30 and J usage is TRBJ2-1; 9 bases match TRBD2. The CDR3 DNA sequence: TGTGCCTGGAGTAGCAGCGGGAGGTACAATGAGCAGTTCTTC. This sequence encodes CAWSSSGRYNEQFF.